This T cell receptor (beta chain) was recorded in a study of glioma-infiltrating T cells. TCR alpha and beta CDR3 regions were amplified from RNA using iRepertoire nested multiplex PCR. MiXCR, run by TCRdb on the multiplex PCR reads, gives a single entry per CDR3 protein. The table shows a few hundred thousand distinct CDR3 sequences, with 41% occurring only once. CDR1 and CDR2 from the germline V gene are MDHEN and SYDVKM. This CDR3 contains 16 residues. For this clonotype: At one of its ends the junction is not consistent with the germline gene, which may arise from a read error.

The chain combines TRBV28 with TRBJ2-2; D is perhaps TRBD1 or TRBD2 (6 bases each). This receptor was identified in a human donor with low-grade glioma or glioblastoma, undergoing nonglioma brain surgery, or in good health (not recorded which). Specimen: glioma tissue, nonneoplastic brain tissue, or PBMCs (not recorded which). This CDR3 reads CASLSYREANTWELFF. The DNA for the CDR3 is TGTGCCAGCCTTTCTTACAGGGAGGCGAACACCTGGGAGCTGTTTTTT.